This entry concerns a single TCR beta chain. Antigen: not known. This table comes from immunoSEQ multiplex PCR, and its TCRdb copy is limited to in-frame clones, with some not included. The sample comprises around 36,000 clones, around 87% of which are singletons, and about 9% rests with the top ten. This sample was included in a study of PD-1 blockade in classical Hodgkin lymphoma. Brentuximab vedotin exposure varied among the patients, all of whom had relapsed after autologous stem cell transplantation. Patients reached a best response of complete response, partial response or progressive disease. Regarding the study as a whole: CD4+ but not CD8+ TCR diversity rose significantly by C4D1. Exclusion covered patients beginning nivolumab under 1 year post-ASCT. Newly diagnosed patients and complete responders had comparable diversity at baseline.

This CDR3 spans 14 amino acids. The germline V gene encodes CDR1 SGHTA and CDR2 FQGNSA. V gave up 5 bases and J gave up 1 base; unmatched junction bases: 3. This TCR derives from a human donor with classical Hodgkin lymphoma. The input for sequencing was peripheral blood mononuclear cells (PBMCs), taken at baseline. The rearrangement links TRBV7-2 to TRBJ2-5, with 8 bases identical to TRBD1. CDR3 DNA sequence: TGTGCCAGCAGCCCAGGGGGCCTCCAAGAGACCCAGTACTTC. Protein product: CASSPGGLQETQYF.